The T cell receptor (beta chain) under discussion was sequenced for a study of cytomegalovirus exposure and HLA in healthy donors. Remarks on this clone: Other DNA sequences in the same sample also yield this CDR3.

Profiling relied on immunoSEQ multiplex PCR, and the TCRdb table lists in-frame clones only, not all of them. The sample contains 150,000 to 200,000 clones, approximately 80% of which appear only once. V lost 5 bases, J lost 4 bases, and 3 bases stayed unmatched. The CDR3 is 14 amino acids. The germline gives CDR1 MDHEN, CDR2 SYDVKM. Material: PBMCs. The chain links TRBV28 to TRBJ1-5, with 9 nucleotides matching TRBD1. The clonotype was recovered from a man younger than 30 in good health and CMV-seropositive. Written as DNA, the CDR3 is TGTGCCAGCAGTACCGGGACAGGGAATCAGCCCCAGCATTTT. It yields the protein CASSTGTGNQPQHF.